This entry lists 9 T cell receptor beta chains sequenced from one sample in a study of blood T cell repertoires in COVID-19. Only in-frame clones appear in the TCRdb table, and some are missing; sequencing was by immunoSEQ multiplex PCR. The table lists around 58,000 clones, 88% of them singletons. Sequenced sample: peripheral blood. Receptors were obtained from a woman aged 55-70 years with COVID-19, enrolled during active disease.

The chain joins TRBV2 to TRBJ2-5, with D perhaps TRBD1 (6 bases). Germline V gene data show CDR1 as SNHLY and CDR2 as FYNNEI. The V end lost 6 bases, the J end lost 2 bases, and 13 bases lay between the germline ends. The CDR3 covers 14 residues. Written as DNA, the CDR3 is TGTGCCAGCAGGGACAGAGATAGACAAGAGACCCAGTACTTC. Translating it yields CASRDRDRQETQYF.

This rearrangement joins TRBV4-3 to TRBJ2-7, with 8 bases aligning to TRBD2. Trimming removed 0 bases from V and 6 bases from J; junction bases left unmatched: 4. Germline CDR1 LGHNA, CDR2 YSLEER. The CDR3 is 14 residues long. The CDR3 DNA follows: TGCGCCAGCAGCCAAGATCCGACTAGCGCCGAGCAGTACTTC. Translating it yields CASSQDPTSAEQYF.

The CDR3 nucleotides are TGTGCCAGCAGCGTAAGCACTAGCGTGTACAATGAGCAGTTCTTC. Its translation is CASSVSTSVYNEQFF. The V and J genes are TRBV9 and TRBJ2-1; 7 nucleotides agree with TRBD2. This CDR3 contains 15 residues. Looked up from germline, CDR1 is SGDLS and CDR2 is YYNGEE. Trimming took 1 base from V and 4 from J; bases not matched to a gene: 5.

V usage is TRBV7-6 and J usage is TRBJ2-1; 9 bases are a match to TRBD2. CDR1 and CDR2 from the germline V gene are SGHVS and FNYEAQ. The CDR3 contains 15 residues. V trimming: 5 bases; J trimming: 2 bases; junction bases outside the gene matches: 4. In DNA form, the CDR3 reads TGTGCCAGCAGCCCACAGCGGGAGGCCTACAATGAGCAGTTCTTC. Residues: CASSPQREAYNEQFF.

The chain is built from TRBV10-3 and TRBJ2-3; 7 nucleotides align to TRBD1. Trimming at V came to 3 bases and at J to 3 bases, leaving 9 bases not matched to a gene. This CDR3 has 16 amino acids. Germline CDR1 and CDR2: ENHRY and SYGVKD. This chain's CDR3 is CAISDYRGQSTDTQYF. The CDR3, as DNA: TGTGCCATCAGTGACTACCGGGGACAGTCAACAGATACGCAGTATTTT.

The table lists this clone with a few counts. The rearrangement uses TRBV7-2 and TRBJ1-6, with TRBD1 matching 7 bases. There are 16 residues in the CDR3. Germline V gene sequence: CDR1 SGHTA, CDR2 FQGNSA. J was trimmed by 10 bases and V by 4 bases; bases with no gene match: 13. CDR3 nucleotides: TGTGCCAGCAGCTCCTTTGGACAGGCCCGCGAGTCACCCCTCCACTTT. As protein: CASSSFGQARESPLHF.

The chain is built from TRBV4-1 and TRBJ2-7; D might be TRBD2 (5 bases). V shed 1 base and J shed 2 bases, with 9 bases lying between them. Germline CDR1 is MGHRA and CDR2 is YSYEKL. The CDR3 runs 14 residues. CDR3 sequence: CASSQVAGTYEQYF. The CDR3, as DNA: TGCGCCAGCAGCCAAGTTGCCGGGACCTACGAGCAGTACTTC.

The chain is built from TRBV6-1 and TRBJ2-1, with 7 positions matching TRBD1. Germline trimming cut 3 bases from V and 9 bases from J; bases unmatched to any gene: 2. The CDR3 extends over 12 amino acids. The germline gives CDR1 MNHNS, CDR2 SASEGT. The CDR3 DNA sequence: TGTGCCAGCAGTGAGAAGGGGGCTGAGCAGTTCTTC. Its translation: CASSEKGAEQFF.

The rearrangement joins TRBV2 to TRBJ1-2, with D possibly TRBD1 on 6 matching bases. The CDR3 is 15 amino acids. Germline CDR1 and CDR2: SNHLY and FYNNEI. V was pared by 7 bases and J by 0 bases, with 15 bases between. The CDR3 loop is CASNRQESTNYGYTF. The CDR3 bases are TGTGCCAGCAATAGACAGGAATCTACTAACTATGGCTACACCTTC.